This T cell receptor (beta chain) comes out of a study of beta chain features in type 1 diabetes. Study-level results: In all four CD4+ subsets, TCRB CDR3 length was significantly, moderately reduced in type 1 diabetes. Whether HLA type influences TCRB rearrangement remained unresolved here.

Sorting that relied on CD45RO/CCR7/CD25/CD127/CD95/CD27 yielded CD4+ naive, central memory, regulatory and stem cell-like memory cells. Germline V lookup: CDR1 SGHRS, CDR2 YFSETQ. This CDR3 comprises 18 residues. The V gene end was trimmed by 2 bases and the J gene end by 4 bases; junction bases not matched to a gene: 16. Reverse transcribing all isolated RNA meant expressed TCRB transcripts were sequenced. Generated by immunoSEQ multiplex PCR, the TCRdb table keeps only in-frame clones and is missing some. The repertoire holds about 53,000 clones, with about 60% as singletons. Remarks on this clone: No antigen is known for it.

Sequencing used stem cell memory CD4+ T cells from blood. The clonotype was recovered from a woman aged 25 to 45 with type 1 diabetes. The J gene is TRBJ1-1, the V gene TRBV5-1; the match to TRBD1 covers 8 bases. CDR3 bases: TGCGCCAGCAGCTTTGGCAGGGGGCGAGGCACGTTCAGCACTGAAGCTTTCTTT. This encodes CASSFGRGRGTFSTEAFF.